The 17 T cell receptor beta chains below come from one sample, sequenced in a study of T cell changes during pregnancy in multiple sclerosis. The method was immunoSEQ multiplex PCR; TCRdb's version includes in-frame clones alone and lacks a portion of them. The sample gives 56,000 or so clones, almost 95% of which show up once; around 0.61% is in the top ten. The source material was CD4+ T cells from peripheral blood mononuclear cells, sampled in the third trimester of pregnancy. The receptors come from a female donor with multiple sclerosis, enrolled in a pregnancy study.

This chain uses TRBV19 with TRBJ1-3, with D maybe TRBD1 (5 bases). The CDR3 extends over 16 amino acids. V was cut by 3 bases and J by 3 bases, with 15 bases left in between. Germline V lookup: CDR1 LNHDA, CDR2 SQIVND (reference sequence). CDR3 residues: CASSIWGGSGGNTIYF. CDR3 DNA: TGTGCCAGTAGTATTTGGGGGGGGTCAGGTGGAAACACCATATATTTT. The variable domain in full, with the rest retrieved from reference TRBV19 and TRBJ1-3, is DGGITQSPKYLFRKEGQNVTLSCEQNLNHDAMYWYRQDPGQGLRLIYYSQIVNDFQKGDIAEGYSVSREKKESFPLTVTSAQKNPTAFYLCASSIWGGSGGNTIYFGEGSWLTVV.

The chain couples TRBV5-1 to TRBJ2-5, with 13 bases lining up with TRBD2. CDR1 and CDR2 (germline): SGHRS, YFSETQ. The CDR3 is 16 residues long. V shed 4 bases and J 6 bases; nucleotides not matched to a gene: 9. CDR3 sequence (DNA): TGCGCCAGCAGCGTGGTAGGACTAGCGGGAGTAAAGACCCAGTACTTC. Residues: CASSVVGLAGVKTQYF.

The chain carries TRBV5-4 and TRBJ1-1, with a tentative D call TRBD1 (6 bases). The V end was cut by 0 bases, the J end by 0 bases, with 12 bases between. Germline V CDR1 and CDR2: SGHNT, YYREEE (reference sequence). CDR3 length: 16 residues. The CDR3 coding sequence is TGTGCCAGCAGCTTGGGGGGGGGCCCGTTGAACACTGAAGCTTTCTTT. Protein product: CASSLGGGPLNTEAFF.

This chain connects TRBV5-1 to TRBJ2-2, with 10 bases that match TRBD1. V lost 3 bases, J lost 4 bases, and 6 bases stayed unmatched. The CDR3 runs to 16 residues. Germline-derived CDR1 and CDR2 are SGHRS and YFSETQ. CDR3 in amino acids: CASSWDGQGGTGELFF. Here the CDR3 DNA reads TGCGCCAGCAGCTGGGATGGACAGGGGGGCACCGGGGAGCTGTTTTTT.

The J gene is TRBJ2-3, the V gene TRBV5-1; possibly TRBD2 for D (5 bases). In germline, CDR1 is SGHRS, CDR2 YFSETQ. The CDR3 covers 15 residues. V lost 0 bases and J 4 bases, leaving 12 bases between the germline ends. CDR3 in amino acids: CASSLEGVVPDTQYF. In DNA, the CDR3 is TGCGCCAGCAGCTTGGAGGGAGTAGTGCCAGATACGCAGTATTTT.

The chain employs TRBV7-6 and TRBJ1-1; no clear D. The V and J ends lost 5 bases and 0 bases respectively, with 16 bases between them. Germline loops: CDR1 SGHVS, CDR2 FNYEAQ. The CDR3 consists of 16 residues. The CDR3 is CASSPTGNQVNTEAFF. The CDR3 nucleotides are TGTGCCAGCAGCCCAACCGGGAACCAGGTGAACACTGAAGCTTTCTTT.

This chain links TRBV7-2 with TRBJ2-3; 9 nucleotides agree with TRBD2. V shed 3 bases, J shed 0 bases, and the junction held 13 bases outside the gene matches. Per germline, CDR1 SGHTA and CDR2 FQGNSA. This CDR3 has 19 residues. CDR3 sequence: CASSFNWGRLAGSTDTQYF. In DNA, the CDR3 is TGTGCCAGCAGCTTTAATTGGGGTAGGCTAGCGGGAAGCACAGATACGCAGTATTTT.

The genes are TRBV10-3 and TRBJ2-1; a possible D gene is TRBD1 (6 bases). There are 15 residues in the CDR3. From germline, CDR1 is ENHRY and CDR2 SYGVKD. V shed 0 bases and J shed 0 bases, with 6 bases lying between them. The CDR3 loop reads CAISESRGSYNEQFF. The CDR3 DNA sequence: TGTGCCATCAGTGAGTCCAGGGGCTCCTACAATGAGCAGTTCTTC.

V and J are TRBV29-1 and TRBJ2-1; TRBD2 aligns across 10 bases. This CDR3 spans 13 amino acids. Germline assignment: CDR1 SQVTM and CDR2 ANQGSEA. Trimming at V came to 5 bases and at J to 8 bases, leaving 6 bases not matched to a gene. CDR3 in amino acids: CSVSSGRIHEQFF. CDR3 DNA sequence: TGCAGCGTTTCTAGCGGGAGAATCCATGAGCAGTTCTTC.

The chain employs TRBV18 and TRBJ2-1, with 8 bases that match TRBD1. The CDR3 contains 14 residues. The germline gives CDR1 KGHSH, CDR2 LQKENI. V lost 0 bases and J lost 9; bases outside the gene matches: 4. The CDR3 coding sequence is TGTGCCAGCTCACCACCGGGACAGGTCAGTGAGCAGTTCTTC. Translated, it gives CASSPPGQVSEQFF.

The rearrangement joins TRBV18 to TRBJ2-2; 8 nucleotides match TRBD2. CDR1 and CDR2 (germline): KGHSH, LQKENI. V lost 1 base, J lost 0 bases, and 4 bases stayed unmatched. The CDR3 runs 17 residues. CDR3 nucleotide sequence: TGTGCCAGCTCACCACGCCAAGCGGGAGCGAACACCGGGGAGCTGTTTTTT. This encodes CASSPRQAGANTGELFF. Together with reference TRBV18 and TRBJ2-2, the CDR3 gives the full variable domain: NAGVMQNPRHLVRRRGQEARLRCSPMKGHSHVYWYRQLPEEGLKFMVYLQKENIIDESGMPKERFSAEFPKEGPSILRIQQVVRGDSAAYFCASSPRQAGANTGELFFGEGSRLTVL.

J is TRBJ1-5 and V is TRBV7-8, with 7 bases aligning to TRBD1. Germline CDR1 is SGHVS and CDR2 is FQNEAQ. The ends lost 5 bases at V and 2 bases at J; junction bases unmatched: 6. This CDR3 has 15 amino acids. This chain's CDR3 is CASSHDRAGNQPQHF. CDR3 DNA sequence: TGTGCCAGCAGCCACGACAGGGCTGGCAATCAGCCCCAGCATTTT.

This chain connects TRBV5-6 to TRBJ2-1; perhaps TRBD1 as D (5 bases). Trimming pared 1 base from V and 4 bases from J, leaving 9 bases between. This CDR3 spans 14 amino acids. CDR1 is SGHDT, CDR2 YYEEEE, per germline. CDR3 bases: TGTGCCAGCAGCTTGAGGGGCAGGTACAATGAGCAGTTCTTC. It codes for CASSLRGRYNEQFF.

This chain uses TRBV7-8 with TRBJ1-5; D remains ambiguous. The CDR3 sequence is 15 residues long. Trimming shortened V by 5 bases and J by 3 bases, and 14 bases separated the two germline ends. Germline CDR1 reads SGHVS; CDR2 reads FQNEAQ. CDR3 loop: CASSPRWRDNQPQHF. Written as DNA, the CDR3 is TGTGCCAGCAGCCCACGATGGCGGGACAATCAGCCCCAGCATTTT.

This chain links TRBV19 with TRBJ2-1; 7 nucleotides match TRBD1. The CDR3 runs to 14 residues. Germline V lookup: CDR1 LNHDA, CDR2 SQIVND (reference sequence). J gave up 8 bases and V 10 bases, and 14 bases lay outside the gene matches. CDR3 sequence (DNA): TGTGCCACCCGACAGGGCGGTGTTTTCGATGAGCAGTTCTTC. It codes for CATRQGGVFDEQFF.

Turning to this clone: A read error may produce the germline difference seen at one junction end. V is TRBV5-4 and J is TRBJ2-7, with a weak D call TRBD2 (6 bases). The CDR3 has 15 residues. The germline gives CDR1 SGHNT, CDR2 YYREEE (reference sequence). CDR3 amino acids: CASSFGGVGLGMTHF. The CDR3 nucleotides read TGTGCCAGCAGCTTTGGAGGGGTAGGATTGGGCATGACCCACTTC.

The CDR3 DNA is TGCAGCGTCGTGACAGGGGCAGAGGGCTACACCTTC. Amino acid sequence: CSVVTGAEGYTF. The chain has TRBV29-1 and TRBJ1-2, with 8 bases lining up with TRBD1. CDR1 SQVTM and CDR2 ANQGSEA come from the germline V gene. J lost 8 bases, V lost 6 bases, and 8 bases had no gene match. CDR3 length: 12 amino acids. Filled out from reference TRBV29-1 and TRBJ1-2, the complete variable domain reads SAVISQKPSRDICQRGTSLTIQCQVDSQVTMMFWYRQQPGQSLTLIATANQGSEATYESGFVIDKFPISRPNLTFSTLTVSNMSPEDSSIYLCSVVTGAEGYTFGSGTRLTVV.